The source of this T cell receptor (beta chain) is a study of Graves' ophthalmopathy and Graves' hyperthyroidism. At the level of the study: In this cohort's terms, stable hyperthyroidism meant no ophthalmopathy by 18 months of follow-up.

Additional autoimmune diseases, uncontrolled infections, pregnancy or lactation disqualified patients. This clonotype was counted between two and nine times. Antigen unknown. The sequenced template was RNA, covering the TCR beta CDR3 region. Second-round multiplex PCR came after a first-round RT-PCR that employed HTBI primers. TCRdb re-analysed the multiplex PCR reads in MiXCR, keeping a single row per CDR3 protein. The sample has roughly 1.1 million distinct CDR3 sequences; roughly two fifths are singletons. CDR3 length: 14 residues. The V gene's germline CDR1 is MGHRA and CDR2 YSYEKL. The germline V and J ends were trimmed by 0 bases and 5 bases, with 10 bases remaining between them. Notes on the study in general: A 13-signature model separated ophthalmopathy from stable hyperthyroidism, reaching about 88% sensitivity and under 82% specificity cross-validated.

The chain has TRBV4-1 and TRBJ1-2; no definite D call. This receptor was identified in an adult man with Graves' hyperthyroidism. Sequencing input: peripheral blood or thyroid tissue (not recorded which). The CDR3 here is CASSQDPSGYGYTF. The CDR3 bases are TGCGCCAGCAGCCAAGATCCCAGTGGGTATGGCTACACCTTC.